What follows are 29 T cell receptor beta chains derived from one specimen sequenced in a study of cytomegalovirus exposure and HLA in healthy donors. 13 Jbeta primers and 60 Vbeta primers were used for the PCR. Produced via immunoSEQ multiplex PCR; TCRdb's table is partial and in-frame only. The sample includes some 98,000 clones, 70% to 80% seen only once; the top ten take approximately 11%. Input material: PBMCs. The receptors here all came from a man aged 18 to 29 in good health and CMV-seropositive.

The CDR3 here is CASSKGQNRSPLHF. The CDR3 DNA is TGTGCCAGCAGCAAGGGACAGAATCGTTCACCCCTCCACTTT. This chain connects TRBV11-2 to TRBJ1-6; 7 nucleotides line up with TRBD1. Germline trimming cut 5 bases from V and 9 bases from J; bases unmatched to any gene: 7. The CDR3 has 14 amino acids. In germline, CDR1 is SGHAT, CDR2 FQNNGV.

Here the CDR3 reads CASSQGGVSYGYTF. The DNA of the CDR3 is TGCGCCAGCAGCCAGGGAGGGGTTAGCTATGGCTACACCTTC. This sequence joins TRBV5-1 and TRBJ1-2; D possibly corresponds to TRBD1 (5 bases). CDR3 size: 14 residues. Trimming pared 4 bases from V and 4 bases from J, leaving 14 bases between. Germline lookup yields CDR1 SGHRS and CDR2 YFSETQ.

The J gene is TRBJ2-7, the V gene TRBV7-6; TRBD2 agrees at 8 bases. Germline V CDR1 and CDR2: SGHVS, FNYEAQ. V trimming: 5 bases; J trimming: 6 bases; junction bases outside the gene matches: 6. The CDR3 contains 13 residues. This CDR3 is CASSVSGEIEQYF. CDR3 DNA: TGTGCCAGCAGCGTTAGCGGGGAAATCGAGCAGTACTTC.

The chain is built from TRBV5-1 and TRBJ2-2; possible D gene TRBD2, 7 bases. Per germline, CDR1 SGHRS and CDR2 YFSETQ. This CDR3 comprises 18 residues. Deletions cut 0 bases from V and 4 bases from J, with 19 bases between. CDR3 nucleotide sequence: TGCGCCAGCAGCTTGGCCGAGGCGGGGGCCACGGTCACCGGGGAGCTGTTTTTT. This codes for CASSLAEAGATVTGELFF.

In DNA form, the CDR3 reads TGTGCCTGGAGTATAGGAGCCGGGGAGCTGTTTTTT. Encoded protein: CAWSIGAGELFF. The rearrangement links TRBV30 to TRBJ2-2; D unresolved. V lost 2 bases and J lost 6, with 7 bases in between. The CDR3 length is 12 residues. Germline V lookup: CDR1 GTSNPN, CDR2 SVGIG (reference sequence).

The chain uses TRBV15 and TRBJ2-7; the match to TRBD1 covers 9 bases. The CDR3 consists of 16 residues. With 2 bases clipped from V and 5 bases from J, the junction kept 10 bases outside the gene matches. Looked up from germline, CDR1 is LNHNV and CDR2 is YYDKDF (reference sequence). The CDR3, as DNA: TGTGCCACCAGCAGACGTCTTGGACAGGGGAGGGACGAGCAGTACTTC. Encoded protein: CATSRRLGQGRDEQYF.

This clone was detected a few times. CDR3 sequence (DNA): TGTGCCAGCACCGCCCGGGATCGGGGGGACTCCTACGAGCAGTACTTC. This gives the protein CASTARDRGDSYEQYF. This rearrangement joins TRBV6-6 to TRBJ2-7, with 7 bases fitting TRBD2. Germline V gives CDR1 MNHNY, CDR2 SVGAGI (reference sequence). Germline trimming cut 7 bases from V and 0 bases from J; bases unmatched to any gene: 12. The CDR3 length is 16 residues.

This sequence joins TRBV5-6 and TRBJ2-3; 8 nucleotides match TRBD2. The CDR3 length is 17 residues. Germline V lookup: CDR1 SGHDT, CDR2 YYEEEE. V shed 1 base and J 0 bases; nucleotides not matched to a gene: 7. This chain's CDR3 is CASSLRTSGTSTDTQYF. The CDR3 nucleotides read TGTGCCAGCAGCTTGAGAACTAGCGGTACTAGCACAGATACGCAGTATTTT.

This chain joins TRBV27 and TRBJ1-6; TRBD1 is a possible D gene (5 bases). This CDR3 comprises 15 residues. Per germline, CDR1 MNHEY and CDR2 SMNVEV (reference sequence). Trimming pared 5 bases from V and 14 bases from J, leaving 22 bases between. CDR3 in DNA: TGTGCCAGCAGTGTTACTCCCCGACAGTCACGTTCCCTCCACTTT. The encoded protein is CASSVTPRQSRSLHF.

The J gene is TRBJ2-3, the V gene TRBV5-1; D unresolved. V was cut by 2 bases and J by 8 bases, with 12 bases left in between. Germline-derived CDR1 and CDR2 are SGHRS and YFSETQ. The CDR3 loop spans 13 amino acids. The CDR3 reads CASSFESLGTQYF. DNA of the CDR3: TGCGCCAGCAGCTTTGAGAGCCTCGGTACGCAGTATTTT.

The V call is TRBV28, the J call TRBJ1-2, with 9 bases matching TRBD1. The ends lost 5 bases at V and 2 bases at J; junction bases unmatched: 6. Germline CDR1 reads MDHEN; CDR2 reads SYDVKM. The CDR3 is made up of 15 amino acids. The CDR3 loop reads CASSPRTGVNYGYTF. CDR3 in DNA: TGTGCCAGCAGTCCGAGGACAGGGGTGAACTATGGCTACACCTTC.

The V call is TRBV5-6, the J call TRBJ1-2, with 8 bases identical to TRBD1. CDR3 size: 16 residues. Germline trimming cut 8 bases from V and 1 base from J; bases unmatched to any gene: 13. Germline V gene lookup returns CDR1 SGHDT and CDR2 YYEEEE. CDR3 DNA sequence: TGTGCCAGAACCAGGGGGCGAGAGGAGGTTAACTATGGCTACACCTTC. Its translation is CARTRGREEVNYGYTF.

The chain recombines TRBV19 with TRBJ2-7; 12 bases match TRBD1. This CDR3 has 13 amino acids. V was pared by 8 bases and J by 4 bases, with 3 bases of the junction left unmatched. Germline lookup yields CDR1 LNHDA and CDR2 SQIVND (reference sequence). Here the CDR3 reads CASGTGGFYEQYF. DNA for the CDR3: TGTGCCAGTGGGACAGGGGGCTTTTACGAGCAGTACTTC.

The V call is TRBV9, the J call TRBJ2-3; D might be TRBD1 (6 bases). Germline V gives CDR1 SGDLS, CDR2 YYNGEE. Between the trimmed V and J ends, which lost 2 bases and 3 bases, there was a span of 10 bases. There are 14 residues in the CDR3. Written as DNA, the CDR3 is TGTGCCAGCAGCGTCGGACAGCGAACAGATACGCAGTATTTT. The encoded protein is CASSVGQRTDTQYF.

With respect to this clone: At one boundary the junction diverges from the germline segment, which might be a read error. This sequence joins TRBV7-9 and TRBJ1-5; the D is unclear. The CDR3 length is 12 residues. CDR1 and CDR2 (germline): SEHNR, FQNEAQ (reference sequence). This CDR3 is CSSRAPNQPQHF. The CDR3 coding sequence is TGTTCCAGCAGAGCCCCCAATCAGCCCCAGCATTTT.

The genes are TRBV6-1 and TRBJ1-1; no firm D call. The germline V gene has CDR1 MNHNS and CDR2 SASEGT. The CDR3 sequence is 18 residues long. Trimming stripped 1 base from V and 0 bases from J, with 18 bases between. As DNA, the CDR3 is TGTGCCAGCAGTGAAGAGTCTTTATTCACGGTTGTGAACACTGAAGCTTTCTTT. Amino acid sequence: CASSEESLFTVVNTEAFF.

This chain connects TRBV6-4 to TRBJ1-2, with a possible D match to TRBD1 (6 bases). Germline assignment: CDR1 MRHNA and CDR2 SNTAGT. V lost 6 bases and J lost 4, with 15 bases in between. The CDR3 contains 14 residues. In DNA form, the CDR3 reads TGTGCCAGCAGGACGGACAGCAGCTCCTATGGCTACACCTTC. It yields the protein CASRTDSSSYGYTF.

V gene TRBV5-6 combines with J gene TRBJ2-1; TRBD1 matches 7 bases. Unmatched junction bases numbered 11, after V lost 2 bases and J lost 9 bases. CDR3 length: 15 amino acids. Germline V lookup: CDR1 SGHDT, CDR2 YYEEEE. The CDR3: CASSFTGTEEGEQFF. The DNA of the CDR3 is TGTGCCAGCAGCTTCACCGGGACAGAAGAGGGTGAGCAGTTCTTC.

The chain carries TRBV4-1 and TRBJ2-5; TRBD1 might be the D (5 bases). This CDR3 has 15 residues. The germline gives CDR1 MGHRA, CDR2 YSYEKL. V lost 7 bases and J 1 base, leaving 16 bases between the germline ends. CDR3 sequence (DNA): TGCGCCAGCACGACCACCTTAGGGGCCCAAGAGACCCAGTACTTC. It specifies CASTTTLGAQETQYF.

The chain carries TRBV9 and TRBJ2-7; 10 positions match TRBD1. The CDR3 runs 14 residues. CDR1 and CDR2 from the germline V gene are SGDLS and YYNGEE. V lost 4 bases and J lost 3; bases outside the gene matches: 4. The CDR3 region has the DNA TGTGCCAGCAGCTCCAGGACAGGGGGCTACGAGCAGTACTTC. It codes for CASSSRTGGYEQYF.

This chain joins TRBV6-5 and TRBJ1-5; weak D call: TRBD1 (6 bases). The V gene lost 2 bases and the J gene lost 7 bases, with 9 bases spanning the gap. Germline V gives CDR1 MNHEY, CDR2 SVGAGI. This CDR3 is built from 13 residues. CDR3 DNA: TGTGCCAGCAGTTACACAGGGAAACAGCCCCAGCATTTT. Its protein is CASSYTGKQPQHF.

V gene TRBV19 combines with J gene TRBJ2-6; 11 nucleotides agree with TRBD1. Per the germline V gene, CDR1 is LNHDA and CDR2 is SQIVND (reference sequence). V gave up 5 bases and J gave up 3 bases; unmatched junction bases: 6. CDR3 length: 17 amino acids. The CDR3 DNA reads TGTGCCAGTAGTCCGGACAGGGGGCGGTTTGGGGCCAACGTCCTGACTTTC. Protein: CASSPDRGRFGANVLTF.

This clone has a handful of counts. V and J are TRBV5-1 and TRBJ2-2, with D hard to call. Trimming removed 4 bases at V and 1 base at J, with 8 bases between. Germline loops: CDR1 SGHRS, CDR2 YFSETQ. This CDR3 is built from 14 residues. The CDR3 is CASSLDGNTGELFF. The CDR3 nucleotides read TGCGCCAGCAGCCTGGACGGGAACACCGGGGAGCTGTTTTTT.

This CDR3 is CASSEYRAYGYTF. DNA of the CDR3: TGCGCCAGCAGTGAGTACAGGGCCTATGGCTACACCTTC. The chain recombines TRBV10-1 with TRBJ1-2, with a possible D match to TRBD1 (6 bases). The germline V and J ends were trimmed by 1 base and 4 bases, with 7 bases remaining between them. The CDR3 loop spans 13 amino acids. Germline assignment: CDR1 WNHNN and CDR2 SYGVQD (reference sequence).

The chain combines TRBV5-4 with TRBJ1-4, with D perhaps matching TRBD1 (6 bases). Germline loops: CDR1 SGHNT, CDR2 YYREEE (reference sequence). The CDR3 extends over 15 amino acids. V dropped 4 bases and J dropped 3 bases, with 13 bases sitting between them. CDR3 sequence reads: CASSRQGPSNEKLFF. The CDR3 DNA follows: TGTGCCAGCAGCCGCCAGGGGCCGTCTAATGAAAAACTGTTTTTT. Full variable domain (remainder filled in from reference TRBV5-4 and TRBJ1-4): ETGVTQSPTHLIKTRGQQVTLRCSSQSGHNTVSWYQQALGQGPQFIFQYYREEENGRGNFPPRFSGLQFPNYSSELNVNALELDDSALYLCASSRQGPSNEKLFFGSGTQLSVL.

This chain joins TRBV6-1 and TRBJ1-3; D is ambiguous. The CDR3 totals 10 residues. Germline V gene sequence: CDR1 MNHNS, CDR2 SASEGT. The V gene lost 7 bases and the J gene lost 4 bases, with 2 bases spanning the gap. CDR3 DNA: TGTGCCAGCACGGGAAACACCATATATTTT. Its translation: CASTGNTIYF.

The V call is TRBV9, the J call TRBJ2-7, with a possible D match to TRBD1 (5 bases). The CDR3 spans 15 residues. The germline CDR1 and CDR2 sequences are SGDLS and YYNGEE. V lost 4 bases and J 6 bases, leaving 20 bases between the germline ends. CDR3 in DNA: TGTGCCAGCAGCCCCCAACAGGCCCCAATGTCCGAGCAGTACTTC. This codes for CASSPQQAPMSEQYF.

The rearrangement uses TRBV27 and TRBJ2-7; perhaps TRBD2 as D (5 bases). V gave up 0 bases and J gave up 5 bases, with 8 bases separating them. This CDR3 spans 13 amino acids. Germline V gene sequence: CDR1 MNHEY, CDR2 SMNVEV (reference sequence). The CDR3 is CASSLSRGNEQYF. The DNA for the CDR3 is TGTGCCAGCAGTTTATCCCGAGGGAACGAGCAGTACTTC.

The V and J genes are TRBV25-1 and TRBJ2-5; D perhaps matches TRBD1 (5 bases). The V and J ends lost 3 bases and 0 bases respectively, with 8 bases between them. The germline gives CDR1 MGHDK, CDR2 SYGVNS. The CDR3 extends over 14 amino acids. The CDR3 DNA follows: TGTGCCAGCAGTGAGACAGATCACCAAGAGACCCAGTACTTC. Its translation is CASSETDHQETQYF. The complete variable domain, with remaining parts taken from reference TRBV25-1 and TRBJ2-5, reads EADIYQTPRYLVIGTGKKITLECSQTMGHDKMYWYQQDPGMELHLIHYSYGVNSTEKGDLSSESTVSRIRTEHFPLTLESARPSHTSQYLCASSETDHQETQYFGPGTRLLVL.